This T cell receptor (beta chain) was observed in a study of low-dose radiotherapy and immunotherapy resistance in tumors. Gene-specific TRAV and TRBV primers were used for first-strand cDNA, covering alpha and beta chains. A constant-region primer paired with the V-primer adapter amplified TCRs over approximately 18 PCR cycles. TCRdb called the reads again in MiXCR, with one record for every CDR3 protein. The sample includes 13,000 or so distinct CDR3 sequences, around 74% seen only once; the top ten take 3.4%. With V trimmed by 5 bases and J by 1 base, 2 bases remained unmatched. Germline values: CDR1 MDHEN, CDR2 SYDVKM. There are 14 residues in the CDR3.

The receptor was isolated from a human donor with advanced metastatic prostate, ovarian, gallbladder or colorectal cancer (not recorded which). This table probably holds off-target reads from a library built for another chain. The chain couples TRBV28 to TRBJ1-5; TRBD1 matches at 7 bases. The DNA for the CDR3 is TGTGCCAGCAGTCCACAGGGGAGCAATCAGCCCCAGCATTTT. Encoded protein: CASSPQGSNQPQHF.